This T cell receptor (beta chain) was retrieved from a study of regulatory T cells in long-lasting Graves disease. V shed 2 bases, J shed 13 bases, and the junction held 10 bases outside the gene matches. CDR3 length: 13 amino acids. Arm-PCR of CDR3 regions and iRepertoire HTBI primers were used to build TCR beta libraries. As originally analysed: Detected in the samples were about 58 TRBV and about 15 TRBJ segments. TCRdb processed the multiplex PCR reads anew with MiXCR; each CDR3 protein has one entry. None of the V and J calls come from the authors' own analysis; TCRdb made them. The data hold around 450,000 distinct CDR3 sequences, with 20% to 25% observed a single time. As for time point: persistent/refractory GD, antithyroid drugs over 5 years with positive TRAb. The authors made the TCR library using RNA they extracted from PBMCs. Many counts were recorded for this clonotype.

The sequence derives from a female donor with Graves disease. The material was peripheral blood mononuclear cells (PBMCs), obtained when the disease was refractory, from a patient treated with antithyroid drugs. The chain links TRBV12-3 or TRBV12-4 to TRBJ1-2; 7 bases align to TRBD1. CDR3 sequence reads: CASSLREGQPTTF. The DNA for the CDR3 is TGTGCCAGCAGTTTAAGGGAGGGACAGCCGACCACCTTC.